This T cell receptor (beta chain) was recovered during a study of cytomegalovirus exposure and HLA in healthy donors. Primers included in the PCR were 60 Vbeta and 13 Jbeta primers. Using immunoSEQ multiplex PCR, the repertoire was profiled, and TCRdb retains in-frame clones only, with some absent. The sample records roughly 120,000 clones, about four fifths being singletons. Germline V CDR1 and CDR2: MNHEY, SVGAGI. V lost 3 bases and J lost 4, with 12 bases in between. The CDR3 has 14 residues. Source material: PBMCs. This TCR was recovered from a man between 18 and 29 years old in good health and CMV-seronegative. The V call is TRBV6-5, the J call TRBJ1-2; D might be TRBD1 (5 bases). For the CDR3, the DNA is TGTGCCAGCAGTTATTCGGCAGGGATCTATGGCTACACCTTC. This translates into CASSYSAGIYGYTF.